These T cell receptor beta chains were read from a single sample in a study of blood T cell repertoires in COVID-19. Some clones are missing from TCRdb's copy, which holds only in-frame ones; the method was immunoSEQ multiplex PCR. Found here are over 110,000 clones, 78% of them singletons; the top ten hold 1.9%. The sample consisted of peripheral blood. All receptors derive from a woman aged 60-75 years with acute or convalescent COVID-19. The CDR3 runs from the conserved cysteine through the conserved F or W. A D gene is named only where the DNA matches it firmly. Expanded clones get a size class; other rows say once, few or many, or leave the size out.

d_call	j_call	v_call	clone_size	cdr3_aa	cdr3_nt
TRBD1	TRBJ2-7	TRBV3-1/TRBV3-2	.	CASSLGTGGIYEQYF	TGTGCCAGCAGCCTCGGGACAGGGGGAATTTACGAGCAGTACTTC
TRBD2	TRBJ2-5	TRBV28	.	CASSPTLAGAWETQYF	TGTGCCAGCAGTCCTACTCTAGCGGGAGCTTGGGAGACCCAGTACTTC
TRBD1	TRBJ1-1	TRBV18	few	CASSTGVNTEAFF	TGTGCCAGCTCGACAGGGGTGAACACTGAAGCTTTCTTT
.	TRBJ2-6	TRBV5-4	.	CASSLDLRVLTF	TGTGCCAGCAGCTTGGATCTGCGGGTCCTGACTTTC
.	TRBJ1-5	TRBV12-3/TRBV12-4	.	CASSFRQNQPQHF	TGTGCCAGCAGTTTCCGCCAGAATCAGCCCCAGCATTTT
TRBD1	TRBJ1-6	TRBV27	.	CASSSGTGFANSPLHF	TGTGCCAGCAGTTCCGGGACAGGGTTCGCCAATTCACCCCTCCACTTT
.	TRBJ1-1	TRBV1	.	CTSSQTDSLMNTEAFF	TGCACCAGCAGCCAAACAGACAGCCTCATGAACACTGAAGCTTTCTTT
.	TRBJ2-3	TRBV30	.	CAWSGPSVGDTQYF	TGTGCCTGGAGTGGGCCTAGCGTCGGAGATACGCAGTATTTT
TRBD2	TRBJ2-2	TRBV6-5	few	CASSYSLAGVGELFF	TGTGCCAGCAGTTATTCTCTAGCGGGAGTTGGGGAGCTGTTTTTT
.	TRBJ2-1	TRBV20-1	.	CSAVGVGEQFF	TGCAGTGCTGTCGGGGTGGGTGAGCAGTTCTTC
TRBD2	TRBJ2-5	TRBV3-1/TRBV3-2	.	CASSQPLGLAWQETQYF	TGTGCCAGCAGCCAACCCCTGGGACTAGCGTGGCAAGAGACCCAGTACTTC
TRBD1	TRBJ1-2	TRBV19	few	CASKPGQSKDNYGYTF	TGTGCCAGTAAACCGGGACAGAGTAAGGATAACTATGGCTACACCTTC
.	TRBJ1-2	TRBV7-9	.	CAIYPGEANYGYTF	TGTGCCATCTATCCAGGGGAAGCTAACTATGGCTACACCTTC
.	TRBJ2-7	TRBV11-2	.	CASSLEYSPTYEQYF	TGTGCCAGCAGCTTAGAATACAGTCCAACCTACGAGCAGTACTTC
TRBD1	TRBJ1-1	TRBV28	.	CASRSNGDRAFF	TGTGCCAGCAGATCGAACGGGGACAGAGCTTTCTTT
.	TRBJ1-1	TRBV19	.	CASSIGGENTEAFF	TGTGCCAGTAGTATTGGCGGGGAGAACACTGAAGCTTTCTTT
.	TRBJ1-6	TRBV7-9	once	CASSLGRGADSPLHF	TGTGCCAGCAGCTTAGGAAGGGGCGCGGATTCACCCCTCCACTTT
TRBD2	TRBJ2-7	TRBV6-1	.	CASSERTSGLNYEQYF	TGTGCCAGCAGTGAAAGGACTAGCGGACTAAACTACGAGCAGTACTTC
.	TRBJ2-2	TRBV2	many	CASSGYRVGELFF	TGTGCCAGCAGTGGATACAGGGTGGGGGAGCTGTTTTTT
.	TRBJ1-1	TRBV28	.	CASSLNSPNTEAFF	TGTGCCAGCAGTTTGAATAGCCCCAACACTGAAGCTTTCTTT
.	TRBJ2-1	TRBV10-3	.	CAISDPGTLYEQFF	TGTGCCATCAGTGACCCCGGGACATTGTATGAGCAGTTCTTC
.	TRBJ2-7	TRBV19	.	CASSPRPGLSYEQYF	TGTGCCAGTAGTCCCCGTCCCGGGTTATCCTACGAGCAGTACTTC
.	TRBJ2-3	TRBV11-3	.	CASRGGGDTQYF	TGTGCCAGCAGAGGGGGTGGGGATACGCAGTATTTT
TRBD1	TRBJ1-1	TRBV6-5	.	CASSPQGTEAFF	TGTGCCAGCAGCCCACAGGGGACTGAAGCTTTCTTT
TRBD1	TRBJ1-3	TRBV2	.	CASRVTGGSGNTIYF	TGTGCCAGCAGAGTTACAGGGGGCTCTGGAAACACCATATATTTT
TRBD1	TRBJ1-6	TRBV4-1	.	CASSPPDRNSPLHF	TGCGCCAGCAGCCCACCGGACAGGAATTCACCCCTCCACTTT
.	TRBJ2-3	TRBV27	.	CASSLGGRPDTQYF	TGTGCCAGCAGTCTAGGGGGACGCCCAGATACGCAGTATTTT
TRBD2	TRBJ2-1	TRBV10-1	.	CASSRGLAGANEQFF	TGCGCCAGCAGCCGGGGACTAGCGGGAGCCAATGAGCAGTTCTTC
TRBD2	TRBJ2-3	TRBV2	.	CASGLAGADTQYF	TGTGCCAGCGGACTAGCGGGTGCAGATACGCAGTATTTT
TRBD1	TRBJ1-2	TRBV7-6	.	CASSPGQGTNYGYTF	TGTGCCAGCAGCCCAGGACAGGGGACTAACTATGGCTACACCTTC
TRBD2	TRBJ2-7	TRBV30	.	CAWSVGGLGEQYF	TGTGCCTGGAGTGTGGGGGGGTTGGGCGAGCAGTACTTC
.	TRBJ2-1	TRBV5-1	.	CASSFGRDSYNEQFF	TGCGCCAGCAGCTTTGGACGGGACTCCTACAATGAGCAGTTCTTC
.	TRBJ2-1	TRBV3-1/TRBV3-2	once	CASSLSSSYNEQFF	TGTGCCAGCAGCCTTTCCAGCTCCTACAATGAGCAGTTCTTC
TRBD2	TRBJ2-7	TRBV4-2	few	CASSQELAGGRYEQYF	TGTGCCAGCAGCCAAGAACTAGCGGGAGGGAGGTACGAGCAGTACTTC
.	TRBJ2-1	TRBV28	.	CASMSREDLYNEQFF	TGTGCCAGCATGAGCCGTGAGGATCTCTACAATGAGCAGTTCTTC
TRBD1	TRBJ1-2	TRBV4-1	.	CASSQEGQGPYGYTF	TGCGCCAGCAGCCAAGAAGGACAGGGCCCCTATGGCTACACCTTC
TRBD2	TRBJ2-7	TRBV5-1	once	CASSWLAGGSYEQYF	TGCGCCAGCAGCTGGTTAGCGGGAGGGAGCTACGAGCAGTACTTC
.	TRBJ2-1	TRBV7-6	.	CASSLASQLWSTNEQFF	TGTGCCAGCAGCTTAGCGAGCCAGCTATGGTCGACAAATGAGCAGTTCTTC
.	TRBJ2-1	TRBV11-3	.	CASSFVGGRRDYEQFF	TGTGCCAGCAGCTTCGTGGGTGGGAGGCGGGATTATGAGCAGTTCTTC
TRBD1	TRBJ1-1	TRBV6-5	.	CASSRQGGDTEAFF	TGTGCCAGCAGTAGACAGGGGGGGGACACTGAAGCTTTCTTT
.	TRBJ1-6	TRBV28	.	CASTSGRDPLHF	TGTGCCAGCACTTCAGGCAGGGATCCCCTCCACTTT